This entry features one TCR beta chain sequence. Its antigen is undetermined. This entry is derived from a study of CXCR3-negative and CXCR3-positive naive CD8 T cells. General study findings and limits: Both naive subsets had comparably high diversity; memory CD8+ cells much lower.

It was by 5' RACE with UMI labels that the TRB cDNA libraries were prepared. TCRdb re-called the 5' RACE reads and gives one entry per CDR3 protein, without DNA. This sample's table reports 45,000 or so distinct CDR3 sequences. Germline values: CDR1 SQVTM, CDR2 ANQGSEA. This CDR3 is built from 12 residues. The source of this sequence is a human donor in good health. Some clones in this sample may be carry-over from other donors' samples. Sequencing was carried out using memory CD8+ T cells from blood. The chain recombines TRBV29-1 with TRBJ2-5; TCRdb's D gene call, TRBD2, goes unchecked for lack of DNA. This CDR3 reads CSVEMGPSAQYF.